Listed here are 8 T cell receptor beta chains from one sample, sequenced in a study of T cell changes during pregnancy in multiple sclerosis. TCRdb's table, derived via immunoSEQ multiplex PCR, lists solely in-frame clones and lacks some. The sample has around 48,000 clones; over 80% are singletons. The sample consisted of CD4+ T cells from peripheral blood mononuclear cells, taken in the third trimester of pregnancy. The receptors come from a female donor with multiple sclerosis, enrolled in a pregnancy study.

The V and J genes are TRBV7-2 and TRBJ2-2; D uncertain. V dropped 4 bases and J dropped 4 bases, with 7 bases sitting between them. In germline, CDR1 is SGHTA, CDR2 FQGNSA. The CDR3 is made up of 13 amino acids. DNA for the CDR3: TGTGCCAGCAGCTCATTACTCACCGGGGAGCTGTTTTTT. Translation: CASSSLLTGELFF.

The chain carries TRBV5-4 and TRBJ1-1; D is undetermined. Trimming cost V 4 bases and J 3 bases, with 22 bases left between them. CDR1 is SGHNT and CDR2 is YYREEE in the germline V gene (reference sequence). This CDR3 spans 17 amino acids. CDR3 DNA sequence: TGTGCCAGCAGCCTGACACGGATTCTTGGGCTATACACTGAAGCTTTCTTT. Protein product: CASSLTRILGLYTEAFF.

V gene TRBV21-1 combines with J gene TRBJ2-3; TRBD2, the table's D call, was not compared with the DNA. TRBV21-1 is a pseudogene locus. This CDR3 is 17 amino acids long. CDR3 loop: CASSKGVLAGDSDTQYF. The CDR3 nucleotides are TGTGCCAGCAGCAAAGGGGTTCTAGCGGGGGATTCAGATACGCAGTATTTT.

To note about this clone: One end of the junction does not line up with germline, which may come from a read error. This rearrangement joins TRBV7-7 to TRBJ2-1; TRBD2 is a possible D gene (6 bases). Germline lookup yields CDR1 SSHAT and CDR2 FNYEAQ (reference sequence). The CDR3 is 16 residues long. Here the CDR3 reads CASSLTIGSSYNEQFF. CDR3 sequence (DNA): TGTGCTAGCAGCTTGACCATCGGGAGCTCCTACAATGAGCAGTTCTTC.

The V and J genes are TRBV2 and TRBJ2-1; D might be TRBD1 (5 bases). Per germline, CDR1 SNHLY and CDR2 FYNNEI. V shed 0 bases and J shed 8 bases, with 20 bases lying between them. This CDR3 is 17 amino acids long. The CDR3 is CASSEASRTPKTDEQFF. The CDR3 DNA sequence: TGTGCCAGCAGTGAAGCGTCCCGGACCCCCAAGACAGATGAGCAGTTCTTC.

The V gene is TRBV7-9, the J gene TRBJ2-7; D unresolved. Germline assignment: CDR1 SEHNR and CDR2 FQNEAQ (reference sequence). Trimming left V 4 bases short and J 7 bases short, with 17 bases between. This CDR3 comprises 14 residues. The CDR3 spells CASSSVGAVDEQYF. CDR3 nucleotides: TGTGCCAGCAGCTCCGTAGGCGCGGTGGATGAGCAGTACTTC.

The chain couples TRBV19 to TRBJ2-3, with 13 bases that match TRBD2. Trimming at V came to 5 bases and at J to 4 bases, leaving 6 bases not matched to a gene. Germline V gene data show CDR1 as LNHDA and CDR2 as SQIVND (reference sequence). The length of the CDR3 is 16 residues. The chain's CDR3 is CASSVTSGRVADTQYF. The CDR3 DNA follows: TGTGCCAGTAGTGTCACTAGCGGGAGGGTGGCAGATACGCAGTATTTT.

This chain connects TRBV27 to TRBJ2-2; possibly TRBD2 for D (6 bases). This CDR3 contains 16 residues. Trimming pared 9 bases from V and 6 bases from J, leaving 23 bases between. Germline-derived CDR1 and CDR2 are MNHEY and SMNVEV (reference sequence). The CDR3, as DNA: TGTGCCAGGTCTGGGGGGAGTAGGTCAGTGGCCGGGGAGCTGTTTTTT. It is translated as CARSGGSRSVAGELFF.